The source of this T cell receptor beta chain is a study of cytomegalovirus exposure and HLA in healthy donors. Researchers ran the PCR with 60 Vbeta and 13 Jbeta primers. Clones were sequenced by immunoSEQ multiplex PCR, and TCRdb holds only the in-frame ones, with some missing. Here the sample spans 120,000 to 150,000 clones, over 80% being singletons. Findings and caveats of the study: There were some V segments, including TRBV6-2 and TRBV6-3, excluded as indistinguishable. It emerged from a later analysis that several of the most significant clusters appeared to be linked to common viral pathogens.

From germline, CDR1 is SGHRS and CDR2 YFSETQ. This CDR3 comprises 13 residues. Trimming removed 0 bases at V and 7 bases at J, with 8 bases between. Comments on this clone: Its antigen is unidentified. Within the sample, other DNA sequences also encode this same CDR3.

The rearrangement links TRBV5-1 to TRBJ2-1; no clear D gene. The sequence came from a male donor in good health and CMV-seronegative. Sequencing was carried out using PBMCs. CDR3 loop: CASSLASVNEQFF. The CDR3, as DNA: TGCGCCAGCAGCTTGGCCTCGGTAAATGAGCAGTTCTTC.